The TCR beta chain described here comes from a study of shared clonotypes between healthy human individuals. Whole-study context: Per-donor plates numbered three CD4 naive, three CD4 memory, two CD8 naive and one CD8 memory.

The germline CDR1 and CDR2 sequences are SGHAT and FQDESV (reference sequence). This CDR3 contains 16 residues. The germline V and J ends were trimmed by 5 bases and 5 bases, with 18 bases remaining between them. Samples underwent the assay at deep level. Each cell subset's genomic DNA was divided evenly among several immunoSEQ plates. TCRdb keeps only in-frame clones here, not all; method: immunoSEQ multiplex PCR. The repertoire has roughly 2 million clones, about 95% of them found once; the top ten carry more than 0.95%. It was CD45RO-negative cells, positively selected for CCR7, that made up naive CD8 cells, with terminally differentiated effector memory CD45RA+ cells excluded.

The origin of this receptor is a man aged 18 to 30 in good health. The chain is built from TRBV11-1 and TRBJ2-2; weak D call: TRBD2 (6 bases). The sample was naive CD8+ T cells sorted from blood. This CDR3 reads CASSHPGLTQTGELFF. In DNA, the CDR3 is TGTGCCAGCAGCCACCCGGGACTTACCCAAACCGGGGAGCTGTTTTTT.